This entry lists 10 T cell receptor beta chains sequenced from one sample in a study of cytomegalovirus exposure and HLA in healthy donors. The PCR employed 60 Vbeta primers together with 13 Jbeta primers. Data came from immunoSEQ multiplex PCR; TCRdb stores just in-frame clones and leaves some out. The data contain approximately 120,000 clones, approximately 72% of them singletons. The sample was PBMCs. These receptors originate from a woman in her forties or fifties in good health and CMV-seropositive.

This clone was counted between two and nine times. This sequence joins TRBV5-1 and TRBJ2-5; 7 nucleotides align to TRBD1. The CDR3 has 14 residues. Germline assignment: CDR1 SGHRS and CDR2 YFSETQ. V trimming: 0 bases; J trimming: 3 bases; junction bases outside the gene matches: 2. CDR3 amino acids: CASSLAQGEETQYF. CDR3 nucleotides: TGCGCCAGCAGCTTGGCTCAGGGGGAAGAGACCCAGTACTTC.

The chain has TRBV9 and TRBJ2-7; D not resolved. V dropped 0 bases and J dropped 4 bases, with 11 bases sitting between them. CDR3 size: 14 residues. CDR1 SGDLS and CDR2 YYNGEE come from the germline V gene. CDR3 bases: TGTGCCAGCAGCGTAGACCCATACTCATACGAGCAGTACTTC. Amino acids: CASSVDPYSYEQYF.

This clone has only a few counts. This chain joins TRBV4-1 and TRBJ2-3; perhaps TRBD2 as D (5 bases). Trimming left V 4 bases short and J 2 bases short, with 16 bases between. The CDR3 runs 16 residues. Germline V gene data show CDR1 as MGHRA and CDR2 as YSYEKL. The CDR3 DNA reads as TGCGCCAGCAGCCTTTTCGTCGGGGATCACACAGATACGCAGTATTTT. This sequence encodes CASSLFVGDHTDTQYF.

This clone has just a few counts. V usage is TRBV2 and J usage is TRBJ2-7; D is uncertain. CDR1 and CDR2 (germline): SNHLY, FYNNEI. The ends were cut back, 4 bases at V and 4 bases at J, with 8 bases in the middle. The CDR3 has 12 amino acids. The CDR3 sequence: CASSVGSYEQYF. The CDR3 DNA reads TGTGCCAGCAGTGTGGGCAGTTACGAGCAGTACTTC.

CDR3 in DNA: TGTGCCAGCAGTTACACCAACCGGGGTGGTAATCAGCCCCAGCATTTT. Translated, it gives CASSYTNRGGNQPQHF. The chain combines TRBV6-6 with TRBJ1-5, with no clear D. This CDR3 has 16 amino acids. The ends were cut back, 2 bases at V and 4 bases at J, with 15 bases in the middle. CDR1 and CDR2 from the germline V gene are MNHNY and SVGAGI (reference sequence).

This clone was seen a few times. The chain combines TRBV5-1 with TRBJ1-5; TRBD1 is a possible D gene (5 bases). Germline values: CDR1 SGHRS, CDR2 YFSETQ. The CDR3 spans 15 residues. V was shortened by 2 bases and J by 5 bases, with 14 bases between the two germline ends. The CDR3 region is CASSFAGRSDQPQHF. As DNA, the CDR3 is TGCGCCAGCAGCTTTGCAGGGCGGTCCGATCAGCCCCAGCATTTT. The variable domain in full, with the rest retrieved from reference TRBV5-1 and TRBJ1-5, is KAGVTQTPRYLIKTRGQQVTLSCSPISGHRSVSWYQQTPGQGLQFLFEYFSETQRNKGNFPGRFSGRQFSNSRSEMNVSTLELGDSALYLCASSFAGRSDQPQHFGDGTRLSIL.

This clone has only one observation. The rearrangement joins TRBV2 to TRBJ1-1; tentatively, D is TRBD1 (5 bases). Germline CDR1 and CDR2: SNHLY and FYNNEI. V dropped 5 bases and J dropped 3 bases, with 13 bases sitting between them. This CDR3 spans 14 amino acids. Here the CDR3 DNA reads TGTGCCAGCAGTAGGGGAAATCAGGACACTGAAGCTTTCTTT. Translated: CASSRGNQDTEAFF.

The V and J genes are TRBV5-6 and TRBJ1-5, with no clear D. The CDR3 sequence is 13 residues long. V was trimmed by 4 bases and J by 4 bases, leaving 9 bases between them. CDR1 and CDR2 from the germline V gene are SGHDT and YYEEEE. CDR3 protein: CASSLGENQPQHF. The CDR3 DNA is TGTGCCAGCAGCCTGGGAGAAAATCAGCCCCAGCATTTT.

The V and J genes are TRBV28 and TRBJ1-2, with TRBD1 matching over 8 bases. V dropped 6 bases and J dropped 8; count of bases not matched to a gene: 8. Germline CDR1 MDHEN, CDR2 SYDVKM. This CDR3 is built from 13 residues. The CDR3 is CASSPDREGGYTF. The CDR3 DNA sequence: TGTGCCAGCAGCCCGGACAGGGAAGGAGGCTACACCTTC.

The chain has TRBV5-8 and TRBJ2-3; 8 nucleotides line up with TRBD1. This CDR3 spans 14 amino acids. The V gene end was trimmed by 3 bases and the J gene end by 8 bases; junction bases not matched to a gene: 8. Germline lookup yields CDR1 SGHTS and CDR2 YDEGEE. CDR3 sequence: CASSWSKQGVTQYF. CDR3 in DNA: TGTGCCAGCAGCTGGTCAAAACAGGGGGTTACGCAGTATTTT.